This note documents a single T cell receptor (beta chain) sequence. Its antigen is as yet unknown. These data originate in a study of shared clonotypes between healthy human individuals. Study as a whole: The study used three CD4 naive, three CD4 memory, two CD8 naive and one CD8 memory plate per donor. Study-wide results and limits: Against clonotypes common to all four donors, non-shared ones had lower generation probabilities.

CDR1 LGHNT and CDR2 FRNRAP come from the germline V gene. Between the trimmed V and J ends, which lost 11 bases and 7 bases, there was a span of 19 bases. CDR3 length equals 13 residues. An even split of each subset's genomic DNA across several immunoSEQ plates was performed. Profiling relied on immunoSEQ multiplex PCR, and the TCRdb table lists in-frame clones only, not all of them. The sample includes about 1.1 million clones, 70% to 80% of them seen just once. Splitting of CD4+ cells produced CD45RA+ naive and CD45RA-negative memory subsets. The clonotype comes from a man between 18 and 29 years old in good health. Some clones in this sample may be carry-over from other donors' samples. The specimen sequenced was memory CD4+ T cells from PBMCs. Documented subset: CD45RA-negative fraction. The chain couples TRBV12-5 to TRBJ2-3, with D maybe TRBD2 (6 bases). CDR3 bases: TGTGCTTCGTCGGAGGGCAGTGCAAATACGCAGTATTTT. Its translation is CASSEGSANTQYF. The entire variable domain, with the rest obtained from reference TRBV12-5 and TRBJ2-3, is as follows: DARVTQTPRHKVTEMGQEVTMRCQPILGHNTVFWYRQTMMQGLELLAYFRNRAPLDDSGMPKDRFSAEMPDATLATLKIQPSEPRDSAVYFCASSEGSANTQYFGPGTRLTVL.